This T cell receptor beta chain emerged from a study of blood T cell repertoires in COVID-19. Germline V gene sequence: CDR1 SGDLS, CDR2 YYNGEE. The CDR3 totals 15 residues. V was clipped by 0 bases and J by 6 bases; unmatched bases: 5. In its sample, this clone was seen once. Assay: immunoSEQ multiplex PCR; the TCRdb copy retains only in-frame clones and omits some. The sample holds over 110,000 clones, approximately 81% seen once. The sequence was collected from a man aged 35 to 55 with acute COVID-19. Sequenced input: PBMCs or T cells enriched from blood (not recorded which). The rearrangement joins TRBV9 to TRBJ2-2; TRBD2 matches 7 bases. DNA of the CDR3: TGTGCCAGCAGCGTAGGTGCTGGGGGGGCCGGGGAGCTGTTTTTT. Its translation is CASSVGAGGAGELFF.